Listed below are T cell receptor beta chains from one sample, sequenced in a study of shared clonotypes between healthy human individuals. The method was immunoSEQ multiplex PCR; TCRdb's version includes in-frame clones alone and lacks a portion of them. The sample holds roughly 2,300,000 clones, less than 95% seen once. The material sequenced was naive CD4+ T cells from PBMCs. Receptors were obtained from a man younger than 35 in good health. Some clones in this sample may be carry-over from other donors' samples. Both conserved end residues are part of each CDR3. The D gene is left open where the match is weak. Clone size, where shown, is once, few, many, or a class for clones that have expanded.

d_gene	v_gene	abundance	j_gene	CDR3nt	CDR3aa
TRBD2	TRBV11-2	NA	TRBJ2-1	TGTGCCAGCAGCCCGGGGACTAGAGGGCGGTTCTTC	CASSPGTRGRFF
NA	TRBV25-1	NA	TRBJ1-3	TGTGCCAGCAGTATCCCGGGAGGAAACACCATATATTTT	CASSIPGGNTIYF
TRBD1	TRBV18	NA	TRBJ2-7	TGTGCCAGCTCACCACCCACCAGGGGGCGGCCGAGGGAGCAGTACTTC	CASSPPTRGRPREQYF
NA	TRBV5-4	NA	TRBJ2-3	TGTGCCAGCGGGTCGGACCCAGCAGCAGATACGCAGTATTTT	CASGSDPAADTQYF
TRBD1	TRBV5-1	NA	TRBJ2-7	TGCGCCAGCAGCTTGGGGGACAGGACTTACGAGCAGTACTTC	CASSLGDRTYEQYF
NA	TRBV11-2	NA	TRBJ2-7	TGTGCCAGCAGCTTAGATAGGAGTCAGGGTGGCGAGCAGTACTTC	CASSLDRSQGGEQYF
TRBD1	TRBV5-1	NA	TRBJ1-1	TGCGCCAGCAGCGGGGGACAGGGCGACACTGAAGCTTTCTTT	CASSGGQGDTEAFF
NA	TRBV28	NA	TRBJ1-2	TGTGCCAGCAGTTTCGGGGGGCCCTACTATGGCTACACCTTC	CASSFGGPYYGYTF
NA	TRBV21-1	NA	TRBJ2-1	TGTGCCAGCTATCCGGGACTAGCAACCTACAATGAGCAGTTCTTC	CASYPGLATYNEQFF
NA	TRBV2	few	TRBJ1-4	TGTGCCAGCAGAGCCTACAGAACTAATGAAAAACTGTTTTTT	CASRAYRTNEKLFF
TRBD1	TRBV14	NA	TRBJ1-2	TGTGCCAGCAGCCAAGTGGGACAGGGAGGTGGCTACACCTTC	CASSQVGQGGGYTF
NA	TRBV18	few	TRBJ1-1	TGTGCCAGCTCACCGACATTAATACCGACTGAAGCTTTCTTT	CASSPTLIPTEAFF
NA	TRBV5-5	once	TRBJ2-3	TGTGCCAGCAGCCTAATCCCAGCGAGTACAGATACGCAGTATTTT	CASSLIPASTDTQYF
NA	TRBV7-9	NA	TRBJ1-5	TGTGCCAGCAGCTTAGTACATCAGCCCCAGCATTTT	CASSLVHQPQHF
NA	TRBV5-6	NA	TRBJ1-1	TGTGCCAGCAGCTCGCTCCGGACGGGGAACACTGAAGCTTTCTTT	CASSSLRTGNTEAFF
NA	TRBV6-5	NA	TRBJ1-4	TGTGCCAGCAGTAAGCATCTCGGGGAGGGAGAAAAACTGTTTTTT	CASSKHLGEGEKLFF
NA	TRBV4-2	NA	TRBJ1-3	TGTGCCAGCAGCCCGGACCTCTTACAAGACACCATATATTTT	CASSPDLLQDTIYF
NA	TRBV5-4	NA	TRBJ1-1	TGTGCCAGCAGCTTGGGCGACAGGAGGGAAAAAGCTTTCTTT	CASSLGDRREKAFF
NA	TRBV6-5	NA	TRBJ1-1	TGTGCCAGCAGTTATACTCAGGGAGCTGAAGCTTTCTTT	CASSYTQGAEAFF
TRBD2	TRBV2	NA	TRBJ2-2	TGTGCCACCGAGCGGGAGAAGGGTACCGGGGAGCTGTTTTTT	CATEREKGTGELFF
TRBD2	TRBV6-6	NA	TRBJ2-3	TGTGCCAGCAGCGACTTAGCGGGGGCCCGCACAGATACGCAGTATTTT	CASSDLAGARTDTQYF
NA	TRBV30	NA	TRBJ2-3	TGTGCCTGGAGTGTACCGAGGCTTTGGGGGGCGTTCACAGATACGCAGTATTTT	CAWSVPRLWGAFTDTQYF
TRBD2	TRBV9	NA	TRBJ2-7	TGTGCCAGCAGCGTAGGTCTAGCGGGGCTCGAGCAGTACTTC	CASSVGLAGLEQYF
NA	TRBV6-5	NA	TRBJ2-2	TGTGCCAGCAGTTCAGGGGACCTCACCGGGGAGCTGTTTTTT	CASSSGDLTGELFF
TRBD1	TRBV15	NA	TRBJ2-7	TGTGCCACCAGCAGAGATAGGGGGACAGGGCTGGGGGAGCAGTACTTC	CATSRDRGTGLGEQYF
NA	TRBV5-1	many	TRBJ2-7	TGCGCCAGCAGCTTCGTACGGGGCTACGAGCAGTACTTC	CASSFVRGYEQYF
NA	TRBV5-1	NA	TRBJ1-1	TGCGCCAGCAGCCCCTCCCGGGGAGTAATGAACACTGAAGCTTTCTTT	CASSPSRGVMNTEAFF
TRBD1	TRBV28	NA	TRBJ1-1	TGTGCCAGCGAAGACAGACAGGGGGCAAGGAGGACGGCTTTCTTT	CASEDRQGARRTAFF
NA	TRBV6-1	once	TRBJ2-1	TGTGCCAGCAGTGAAACAGTCAGCTCCTACAATGAGCAGTTCTTC	CASSETVSSYNEQFF
TRBD1	TRBV29-1	NA	TRBJ2-7	TGCAGCGTCGGATTGACCGGGACAGGGGATTCCAACGAGCAGTACTTC	CSVGLTGTGDSNEQYF
TRBD1	TRBV2	NA	TRBJ1-5	TGTGCCAGCAGCGGGACAGGAGGGAGCGGTCAGCCCCAGCATTTT	CASSGTGGSGQPQHF
NA	TRBV28	NA	TRBJ2-7	TGTGCCAGCAGTCTCCACCTGAGGGGGAGCTCCTACGAGCAGTACTTC	CASSLHLRGSSYEQYF
TRBD1	TRBV10-3	NA	TRBJ2-7	TGTGCCATTCTACAGGGGTCCTCCTACGAGCAGTACTTC	CAILQGSSYEQYF
NA	TRBV19	NA	TRBJ1-1	TGTGCCAGTAGTATACTGGGGCGAGGGGACACTGAAGCTTTCTTT	CASSILGRGDTEAFF
TRBD2	TRBV7-3	NA	TRBJ2-1	TGTGCCAGCAGCTTAATGGCGGGAGGGGTAAGAAATGAGCAGTTCTTC	CASSLMAGGVRNEQFF
TRBD1	TRBV6-1	NA	TRBJ1-2	TGTGCCAGCAGTGAATATTCAGGGACAGGTGGTAAGGGCTACACCTTC	CASSEYSGTGGKGYTF
TRBD1	TRBV6-1	NA	TRBJ1-5	TGTGCCAGCCAGGGACAGACAAATCAGCCCCAGCATTTT	CASQGQTNQPQHF